This T cell receptor (beta chain) was retrieved from a study of post-analysis software for immune sequencing data. Overall study: The disease courses spanned relapsing-remitting, secondary progressive and progressive-relapsing forms of multiple sclerosis. General study points: Same-batch preparations were strongly co-clustered by F measure. Versus controls, multiple sclerosis patients showed significantly lower diversity (normalized Chao1). About 5 TRBV segments were more frequent in patients than controls; TRBV5-6, TRBV5-1 and TRBV20-1 belonged to this group.

This clonotype was recorded a few times. Antigen specificity is unknown. Tagging with unique molecular identifiers was a feature of the TCR beta cDNA libraries. cDNA molecules numbering about 470,000 came from roughly 0.93 to 9.6 million T cells. TCRdb redid the calling of the PCR reads with MiXCR, one entry per CDR3 protein. The table shows about 560,000 distinct CDR3 sequences, with around 47% occurring only once. The V end lost 5 bases, the J end lost 0 bases, and 15 bases lay between the germline ends. The V gene's germline CDR1 is SGHDT and CDR2 YYEEEE. The CDR3 spans 15 residues. The sample comprised blood. The rearrangement joins TRBV5-6 to TRBJ2-7; D is ambiguous. This TCR came from a girl aged 5-17 years with multiple sclerosis. The CDR3 protein is CASRRSKGFSYEQYF. CDR3 coding DNA: TGTGCCAGCAGAAGAAGTAAGGGCTTCTCCTACGAGCAGTACTTC.